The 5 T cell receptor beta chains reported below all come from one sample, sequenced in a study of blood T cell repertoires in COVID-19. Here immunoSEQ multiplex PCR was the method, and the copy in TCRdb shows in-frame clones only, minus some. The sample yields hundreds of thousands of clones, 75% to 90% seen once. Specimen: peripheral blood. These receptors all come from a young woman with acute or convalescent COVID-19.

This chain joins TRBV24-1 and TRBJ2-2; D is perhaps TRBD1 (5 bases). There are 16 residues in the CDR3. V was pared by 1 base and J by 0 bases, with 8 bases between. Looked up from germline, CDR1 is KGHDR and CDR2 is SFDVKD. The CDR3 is CATSDFRQTNTGELFF. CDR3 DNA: TGTGCCACCAGTGATTTCCGACAGACGAACACCGGGGAGCTGTTTTTT.

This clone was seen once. CDR3 residues: CASSQYGTGATGELFF. The CDR3 bases are TGTGCCAGCAGCCAATACGGGACAGGGGCTACCGGGGAGCTGTTTTTT. The chain carries TRBV3-1 (or the pseudogene TRBV3-2) and TRBJ2-2, with 10 nucleotides matching TRBD1. V lost 2 bases to trimming and J lost 5 bases; unmatched junction nucleotides: 5. The CDR3 runs to 16 residues. Germline values: CDR1 LGHDT, CDR2 YNNKEL (reference sequence).

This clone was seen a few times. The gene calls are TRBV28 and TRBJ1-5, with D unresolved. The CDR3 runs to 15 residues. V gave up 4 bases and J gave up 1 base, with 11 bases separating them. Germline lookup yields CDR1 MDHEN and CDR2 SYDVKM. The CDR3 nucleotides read TGTGCCAGCAGTTCTACCTTAGAGAGCAATCAGCCCCAGCATTTT. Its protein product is CASSSTLESNQPQHF.

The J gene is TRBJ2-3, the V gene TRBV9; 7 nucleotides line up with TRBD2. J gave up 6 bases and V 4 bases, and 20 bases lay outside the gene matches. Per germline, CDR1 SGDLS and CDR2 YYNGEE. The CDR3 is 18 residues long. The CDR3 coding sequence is TGTGCCAGCAGCTTCATGGGGCTAGCGGCCTCTGGTATGGATACGCAGTATTTT. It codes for CASSFMGLAASGMDTQYF.

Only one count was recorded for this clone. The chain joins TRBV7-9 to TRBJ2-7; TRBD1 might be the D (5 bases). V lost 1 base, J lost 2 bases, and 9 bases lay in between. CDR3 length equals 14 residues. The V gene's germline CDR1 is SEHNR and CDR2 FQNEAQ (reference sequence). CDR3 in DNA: TGTGCCAGCAGCTTAGTCGGACAACCCTACGAGCAGTACTTC. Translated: CASSLVGQPYEQYF.